The sequence of this TCR beta chain was determined in a study of shared clonotypes between healthy human individuals. The investigators split CD4+ cells into a CD45RA+ naive subset and a CD45RA-negative memory subset. The study, taken as a whole, reports: Shared clonotypes: about 5% naive CD4, approximately 3.4% naive CD8, over 2% memory CD4, 0.35% to 0.5% memory CD8.

Points on this clone: The antigen is not known.

V lost 1 base and J lost 7, with 29 bases in between. The CDR3 has 20 residues. CDR1 and CDR2 from the germline V gene are SGHTA and FQGTGA. Produced via immunoSEQ multiplex PCR; TCRdb's table is partial and in-frame only. The repertoire holds 2.3 million or so clones, with approximately 95% as singletons. This TCR came from a man between 18 and 29 years old in good health. Some clones in this sample may be carry-over from other donors' samples. This sequence joins TRBV7-3 and TRBJ2-1, with D maybe TRBD2 (6 bases). Sequences were obtained from naive CD4+ T cells from PBMCs. The subset was: CD45RA+ positively selected. This chain's CDR3 is CASSLIGVFGGEVVGNEQFF. The CDR3 coding sequence is TGTGCCAGCAGCTTAATAGGGGTATTTGGCGGGGAGGTAGTGGGGAATGAGCAGTTCTTC.